The following is a T cell receptor (beta chain) sequence with its context. Its target is not known. The sample is drawn from a study of cytomegalovirus exposure and HLA in healthy donors. Primers for the PCR totalled 60 Vbeta and 13 Jbeta. Produced via immunoSEQ multiplex PCR; TCRdb's table is partial and in-frame only. The sample lists approximately 170,000 clones, more than 65% occurring once. Study-level findings and limits: Within the data, a cluster of highly shared sequence variants was likely a sequencing artifact. A missense variant in DCLRE1C was later tied to TCR beta V- and J-gene trimming. There were some V segments, including TRBV6-2 and TRBV6-3, excluded as indistinguishable.

V was clipped by 4 bases and J by 5 bases; unmatched bases: 7. The CDR3 extends over 14 amino acids. The germline V gene encodes CDR1 SGDLS and CDR2 YYNGEE. Donors were nominally healthy when sampled, though unrecorded immune exposures were likely. This TCR was sampled from a male donor in good health and CMV-seronegative. The chain uses TRBV9 and TRBJ2-7; 9 positions match TRBD1. The material sequenced was PBMCs. CDR3 bases: TGTGCCAGCAGCACCTGGACAGGGGAGAACGAGCAGTACTTC. Protein sequence: CASSTWTGENEQYF.